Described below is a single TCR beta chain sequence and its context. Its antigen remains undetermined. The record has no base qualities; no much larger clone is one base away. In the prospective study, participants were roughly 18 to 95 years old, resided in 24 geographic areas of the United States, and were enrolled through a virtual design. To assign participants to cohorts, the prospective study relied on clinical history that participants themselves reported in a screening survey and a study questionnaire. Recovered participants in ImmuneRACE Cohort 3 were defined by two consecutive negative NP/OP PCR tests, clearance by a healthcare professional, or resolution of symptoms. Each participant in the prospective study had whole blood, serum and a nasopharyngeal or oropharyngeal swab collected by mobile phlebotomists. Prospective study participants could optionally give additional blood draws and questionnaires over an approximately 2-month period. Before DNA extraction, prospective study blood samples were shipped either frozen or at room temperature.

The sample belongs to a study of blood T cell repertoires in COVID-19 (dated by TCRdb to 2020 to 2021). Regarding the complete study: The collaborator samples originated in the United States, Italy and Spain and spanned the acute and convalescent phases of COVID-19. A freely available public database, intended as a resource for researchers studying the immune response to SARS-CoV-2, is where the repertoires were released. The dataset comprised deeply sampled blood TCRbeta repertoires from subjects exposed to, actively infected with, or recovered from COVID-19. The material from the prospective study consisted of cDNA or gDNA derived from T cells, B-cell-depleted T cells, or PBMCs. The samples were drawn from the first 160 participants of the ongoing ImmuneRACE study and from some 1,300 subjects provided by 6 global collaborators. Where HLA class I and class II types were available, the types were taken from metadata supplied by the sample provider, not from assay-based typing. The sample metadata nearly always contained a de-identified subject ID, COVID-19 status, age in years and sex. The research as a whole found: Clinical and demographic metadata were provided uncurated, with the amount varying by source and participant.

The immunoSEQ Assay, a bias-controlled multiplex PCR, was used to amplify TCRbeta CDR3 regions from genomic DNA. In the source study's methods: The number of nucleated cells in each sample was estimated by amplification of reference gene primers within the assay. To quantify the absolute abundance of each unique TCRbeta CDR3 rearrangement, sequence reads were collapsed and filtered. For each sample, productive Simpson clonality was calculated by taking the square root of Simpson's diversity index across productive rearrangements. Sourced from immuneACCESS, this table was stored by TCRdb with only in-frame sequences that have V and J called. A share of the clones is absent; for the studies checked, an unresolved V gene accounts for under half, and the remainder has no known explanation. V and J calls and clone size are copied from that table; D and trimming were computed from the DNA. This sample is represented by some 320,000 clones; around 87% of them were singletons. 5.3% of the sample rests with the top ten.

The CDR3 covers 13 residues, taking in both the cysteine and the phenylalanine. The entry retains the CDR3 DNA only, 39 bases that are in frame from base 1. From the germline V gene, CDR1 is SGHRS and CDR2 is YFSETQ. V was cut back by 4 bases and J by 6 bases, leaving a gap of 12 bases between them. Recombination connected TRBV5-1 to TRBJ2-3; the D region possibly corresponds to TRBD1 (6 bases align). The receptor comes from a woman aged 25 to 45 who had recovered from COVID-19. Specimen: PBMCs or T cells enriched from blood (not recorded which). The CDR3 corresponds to CASSGLQGDTQYF. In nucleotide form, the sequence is TGCGCCAGCAGCGGATTGCAGGGGGATACGCAGTATTTT.